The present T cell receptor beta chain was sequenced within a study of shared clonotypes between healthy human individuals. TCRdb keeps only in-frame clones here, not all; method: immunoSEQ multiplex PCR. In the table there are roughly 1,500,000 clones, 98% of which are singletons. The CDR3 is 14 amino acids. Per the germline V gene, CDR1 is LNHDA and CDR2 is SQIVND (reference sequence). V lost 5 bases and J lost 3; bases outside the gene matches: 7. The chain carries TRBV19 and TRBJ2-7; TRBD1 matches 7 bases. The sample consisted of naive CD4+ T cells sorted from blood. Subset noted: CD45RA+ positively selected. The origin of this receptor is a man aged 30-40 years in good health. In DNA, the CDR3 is TGTGCCAGTAGTCGTGGGAGACAGGGCTACGAGCAGTACTTC. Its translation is CASSRGRQGYEQYF.